The table lists the clone carrying this T cell receptor beta chain with many counts. The antigen is undetermined. This CDR3 is built from 16 residues. Trimming cost V 4 bases and J 2 bases; bases outside gene matches: 7. Germline CDR1 and CDR2: MNHNS and SASEGT. The data stem from a study of T cells in Graves' hyperthyroidism and ophthalmopathy. Researchers amplified the TCR beta CDR3 regions from RNA transcripts. The HTBI primer set drove a first-round RT-PCR of the TCR CDR3. MiXCR, run by TCRdb on the multiplex PCR reads, gives a single entry per CDR3 protein. The table lists 300,000 to 450,000 distinct CDR3 sequences, roughly 18% of them singletons. Findings of the study overall: Most thyroid clonotypes with frequency above 0.001 were detected in blood.

This TCR came from a woman in her thirties or forties with Graves' ophthalmopathy. The chain uses TRBV6-1 and TRBJ2-7, with 11 bases lining up with TRBD2. Sequencing input: blood. CDR3 nucleotides: TGTGCCAGCAGTGGTACTAGCGGGAGTCCTCCCTACGAGCAGTACTTC. It translates to CASSGTSGSPPYEQYF.